This TCR beta chain was sequenced in a study of cytomegalovirus exposure and HLA in healthy donors. The primer mix had 60 Vbeta and 13 Jbeta primers. Some clones are missing from TCRdb's copy, which holds only in-frame ones; the method was immunoSEQ multiplex PCR. The table has roughly 150,000 clones, 82% seen once; the top ten hold 5.5% to 6%. CDR1 is SEHNR and CDR2 is FQNEAQ in the germline V gene (reference sequence). The V and J ends lost 5 bases and 1 base, in that order; junction bases with no gene match: 6. The CDR3 covers 16 residues. Sequenced input: PBMCs. This TCR derives from a man aged 30-40 years in good health and CMV-seropositive. This sequence joins TRBV7-9 and TRBJ1-5; 9 bases map to TRBD1. Written as DNA, the CDR3 is TGTGCCAGCAGCCCAACCGGGACAGGGAGCAATCAGCCCCAGCATTTT. As protein: CASSPTGTGSNQPQHF. The entire variable domain, with the rest obtained from reference TRBV7-9 and TRBJ1-5, is as follows: DTGVSQNPRHKITKRGQNVTFRCDPISEHNRLYWYRQTLGQGPEFLTYFQNEAQLEKSRLLSDRFSAERPKGSFSTLEIQRTEQGDSAMYLCASSPTGTGSNQPQHFGDGTRLSIL.